This T cell receptor beta chain was identified during a study of blood T cell repertoires in COVID-19 (dated by TCRdb to the early 2020s). At the level of the whole study: Samples from collaborators originated in the United States, Italy and Spain and spanned both the acute and convalescent phases of COVID-19. The prospective study material was composed of cDNA or gDNA derived from T cells, B-cell-depleted T cells, or PBMCs. The dataset comprised deeply sampled blood TCRbeta repertoires from subjects exposed to, actively infected with, or recovered from COVID-19. The repertoires were made available in a free public database intended to serve as a resource for research on the immune response to SARS-CoV-2. The samples were drawn from two sources: the first 160 participants of the ongoing ImmuneRACE study, and fewer than 1,500 subjects contributed by 6 global collaborators. Sample metadata almost always included a de-identified subject ID, COVID-19 status, age in years and sex. Where available, HLA class I and class II types were taken from metadata supplied by the sample provider and were not determined by assay-based typing.

This clone was observed once. Its binding antigen is unknown. Base qualities are not provided; no much larger clone lies one nucleotide away. Here is what the overall study found, with its caveats: How much clinical and demographic metadata was included differed by source and by participant, and the metadata was provided uncurated.

Another Seattle source contributed samples from volunteer blood donors who had recovered from COVID-19. Whole blood was collected in K2EDTA tubes by collaborating institutions according to the institutions' own protocols. For TCRbeta analysis, collaborators shipped samples in one of three forms: frozen whole blood, isolated PBMCs, or DNA extracted from either of those sample types. TCRbeta CDR3 regions were amplified from genomic DNA using the immunoSEQ Assay, a bias-controlled multiplex PCR. Turning to the authors' computational methods: The number of nucleated cells in each sample was estimated by amplification of reference gene primers within the assay. Sequence reads were collapsed and filtered to measure the absolute abundance of every unique TCRbeta CDR3 rearrangement. Productive Simpson clonality was computed per sample as the square root of Simpson's diversity index over productive rearrangements. TCRdb provides this immuneACCESS table in a form limited to in-frame rearrangements. Some clones are lacking; in checked studies, under half of them reflect an unresolved V gene, and why the rest are absent is not known. The DNA gave D and trimming, while V, J and clone size come from that table. The sample yields 250,000 to 300,000 clones; approximately 90% were counted once. The ten largest make up around 0.98% of the sample.

This receptor was taken from a woman aged 40-49 years who had recovered from COVID-19. Sequenced sample: peripheral blood.

DNA sequence: TGTGCCAGCAGCCCGGGGAGGGGGGGAGCTTTCTTT. Translated, it reads CASSPGRGGAFF. The sequence joins TRBV5-6 to TRBJ1-1; the D gene is perhaps TRBD1, from 6 matching bases. From its cysteine to its phenylalanine, the CDR3 spans 12 amino acids. The sequence is cut down to CDR3 DNA, 36 bases in frame from base 1. V is cut by 4 bases and J by 10 bases, and the space between the germline ends is 14 bases. According to the germline V gene, CDR1 reads SGHDT and CDR2 reads YYEEEE.